The entry below describes one T cell receptor beta chain. From germline, CDR1 is SGDLS and CDR2 YYNGEE. This CDR3 region has 17 residues. V was clipped by 0 bases and J by 5 bases; unmatched bases: 9. This entry is derived from a study of T cell responses to AZD1222 COVID-19 vaccine. Clones were sequenced by immunoSEQ multiplex PCR, and TCRdb holds only the in-frame ones, with some missing. This sample has just under 90,000 clones, with roughly 86% found just once. The receptor was derived from an adult in good health. The chain recombines TRBV9 with TRBJ1-4, with 8 bases lining up with TRBD1. Sample: peripheral blood, taken on day 0 of AZD1222 vaccination. The CDR3 sequence: CASSVAPIGQGNEKLFF. The CDR3 bases are TGTGCCAGCAGCGTAGCCCCTATTGGACAGGGCAATGAAAAACTGTTTTTT.